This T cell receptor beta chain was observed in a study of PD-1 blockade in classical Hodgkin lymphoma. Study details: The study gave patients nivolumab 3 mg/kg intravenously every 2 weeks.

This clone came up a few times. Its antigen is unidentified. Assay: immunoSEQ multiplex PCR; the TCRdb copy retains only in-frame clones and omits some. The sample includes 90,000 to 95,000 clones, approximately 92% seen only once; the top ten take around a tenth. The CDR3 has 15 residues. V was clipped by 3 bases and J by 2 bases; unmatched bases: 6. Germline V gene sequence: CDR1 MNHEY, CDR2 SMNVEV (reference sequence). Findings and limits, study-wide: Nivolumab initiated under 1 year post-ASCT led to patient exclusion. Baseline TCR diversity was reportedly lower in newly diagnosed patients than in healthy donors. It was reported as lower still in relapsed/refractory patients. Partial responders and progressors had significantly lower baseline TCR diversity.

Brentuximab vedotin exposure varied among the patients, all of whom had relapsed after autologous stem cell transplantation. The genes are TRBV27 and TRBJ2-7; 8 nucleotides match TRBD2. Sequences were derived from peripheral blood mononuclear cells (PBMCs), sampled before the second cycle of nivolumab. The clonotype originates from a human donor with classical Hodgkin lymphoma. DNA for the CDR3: TGTGCCAGCAGTTTTGGACTAGCAGGAACCTACGAGCAGTACTTC. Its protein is CASSFGLAGTYEQYF.